Listed here are 5 T cell receptor beta chains from one sample, sequenced in a study of T cell responses to AZD1222 COVID-19 vaccine. Assay used: immunoSEQ multiplex PCR; TCRdb lists only in-frame clones, some missing. Of some 130,000 clones in the sample, over 85% were seen once. This specimen was peripheral blood, taken on day 0 of AZD1222 vaccination. These receptors were obtained from an adult in good health.

The CDR3, as DNA: TGTGCCAGCAGTTCTCCTAATTCACCCCTCCACTTT. It encodes CASSSPNSPLHF. The chain carries TRBV27 and TRBJ1-6; D gene ambiguous. The CDR3 is 12 residues long. Trimming took 4 bases from V and 6 from J, leaving 4 bases between them. The V gene's germline CDR1 is MNHEY and CDR2 SMNVEV (reference sequence).

J is TRBJ1-4 and V is TRBV4-1; D ambiguous. V was clipped by 0 bases and J by 7 bases, with 9 bases between them. The CDR3 length is 14 residues. Germline V gives CDR1 MGHRA, CDR2 YSYEKL. The CDR3 loop is CASSQDRMTEKLFF. In DNA form, the CDR3 reads TGCGCCAGCAGCCAAGATCGGATGACTGAAAAACTGTTTTTT.

This rearrangement joins TRBV19 to TRBJ1-6; 7 nucleotides agree with TRBD1. The CDR3 is 15 amino acids. From germline, CDR1 is LNHDA and CDR2 SQIVND (reference sequence). The J segment lost 8 bases and the V segment lost 4 bases, leaving 8 bases of the junction unmatched. DNA of the CDR3: TGTGCCAGTAGTAGAAAGGACCAGGGGGATTCACCCCTCCACTTT. Protein: CASSRKDQGDSPLHF.

This chain links TRBV3-1 (or the pseudogene TRBV3-2) with TRBJ2-2; 14 bases are shared with TRBD2. V lost 1 base and J lost 7; bases outside the gene matches: 11. Germline V CDR1 and CDR2: LGHDT, YNNKEL (reference sequence). The CDR3 totals 19 residues. CDR3 DNA: TGTGCCAGCAGCCAAGTCGGGGGGTCAGGACTAGCGGGAGGCGGGGAGCTGTTTTTT. This sequence encodes CASSQVGGSGLAGGGELFF.

DNA for the CDR3: TGTGCCAGCAGTTTCGTTAGGGCTGGCTACACCTTC. Encoded protein: CASSFVRAGYTF. The rearrangement uses TRBV12-3 or TRBV12-4 and TRBJ1-2; no firm D call. The CDR3 totals 12 residues. Trimming took off 3 bases at V and 7 bases at J, with 9 bases between the two ends.